This is a list of T cell receptor beta chains from one sample in a study of PD-1 blockade in classical Hodgkin lymphoma. Sequencing was performed with immunoSEQ multiplex PCR; in TCRdb, only in-frame clones are kept and a portion is missing. The data hold approximately 150,000 clones, with under 85% observed a single time. This sample comprised peripheral blood mononuclear cells (PBMCs), obtained before the second cycle of nivolumab. All receptors derive from a human donor with classical Hodgkin lymphoma. CDR3s include the opening cysteine and the closing phenylalanine or tryptophan. A D gene is named only where the DNA matches it firmly. For some rows the clone size is stated as once, few or many, or as a class when expanded; others skip it.

NA	NA	TRBJ2-2	TRBV7-9	CASSPRRDTGELFF	TGTGCCAGCAGCCCCCGCAGGGACACCGGGGAGCTGTTTTTT
TRBD1	NA	TRBJ2-7	TRBV5-1	CASRQGAGIYEQYF	TGCGCCAGTAGACAGGGGGCGGGGATTTACGAGCAGTACTTC
NA	NA	TRBJ2-1	TRBV29-1	CSVERAERGDEQFF	TGCAGCGTTGAGCGAGCCGAAAGGGGCGATGAGCAGTTCTTC
NA	once	TRBJ1-5	TRBV12-5	CASGLVFEPQHF	TGTGCTAGTGGTTTGGTATTTGAGCCCCAGCATTTT
NA	NA	TRBJ1-1	TRBV28	CASSLATESNTEAFF	TGTGCCAGCAGTTTAGCCACAGAGTCAAACACTGAAGCTTTCTTT
TRBD1	NA	TRBJ2-7	TRBV28	CASSLRPGGVSYEQYF	TGTGCCAGCAGTTTGAGACCAGGGGGCGTCTCCTACGAGCAGTACTTC
NA	NA	TRBJ1-1	TRBV5-1	CASSVTGRVPAFF	TGCGCCAGCAGCGTTACAGGGCGCGTCCCGGCTTTCTTT
TRBD2	NA	TRBJ2-5	TRBV10-3	CAIKTGTSGSAQETQYF	TGTGCCATCAAAACCGGGACTAGCGGGTCGGCCCAAGAGACCCAGTACTTC
NA	NA	TRBJ2-1	TRBV9	CASSPSPSRREQFF	TGTGCCAGCAGCCCCTCCCCTAGCCGGAGGGAGCAGTTCTTC
NA	NA	TRBJ2-7	TRBV18	CASSPLSPGIYEQYF	TGTGCCAGCTCACCACTTTCCCCAGGGATCTACGAGCAGTACTTC
NA	NA	TRBJ2-7	TRBV18	CASSGAGEQYF	TGTGCCAGCTCGGGGGCTGGGGAGCAGTACTTC
TRBD1	once	TRBJ2-1	TRBV15	CATSRVRGGRSYNEQFF	TGTGCCACCAGCAGAGTGAGAGGGGGCCGGTCCTACAATGAGCAGTTCTTC
NA	NA	TRBJ2-1	TRBV29-1	CSVDGAELYNEQFF	TGCAGCGTTGATGGGGCAGAGCTCTACAATGAGCAGTTCTTC
NA	few	TRBJ1-1	TRBV18	CASSPQGMRNTEAFF	TGTGCCAGCTCACCACAGGGAATGAGAAACACTGAAGCTTTCTTT
NA	NA	TRBJ1-3	TRBV7-9	CASSPPGGSGNTIYF	TGTGCCAGCAGCCCCCCGGGGGGCTCTGGAAACACCATATATTTT
TRBD2	NA	TRBJ2-4	TRBV28	CASSYPNLFSGRHTTQNIQYF	TGTGCCAGCAGTTACCCTAACCTATTTAGCGGGAGGCACACCACCCAAAACATTCAGTACTTC
NA	NA	TRBJ2-5	TRBV4-1	CASSQVGTGDPQETQYF	TGCGCCAGCAGCCAAGTGGGAACGGGGGACCCGCAAGAGACCCAGTACTTC
TRBD1	NA	TRBJ2-6	TRBV2	CASSATGASSGANVLTF	TGTGCCAGCAGTGCGACAGGGGCGAGCTCTGGGGCCAACGTCCTGACTTTC
TRBD2	NA	TRBJ2-7	TRBV7-2	CASSLQAGSYEQYF	TGTGCCAGCAGCTTACAAGCGGGGTCCTACGAGCAGTACTTC
NA	NA	TRBJ1-1	TRBV5-6	CASSWVRTEAFF	TGTGCCAGCAGCTGGGTTCGTACTGAAGCTTTCTTT
NA	NA	TRBJ1-1	TRBV6-6	CASSYTQKTEAFF	TGTGCCAGCAGTTACACCCAAAAGACTGAAGCTTTCTTT
NA	once	TRBJ2-6	TRBV27	CASSSLASGANVLTF	TGTGCCAGCAGTTCCCTCGCGTCTGGGGCCAACGTCCTGACTTTC
NA	NA	TRBJ1-1	TRBV28	CASSSGGRHTEAFF	TGTGCCAGCAGTTCGGGGGGCCGGCACACTGAAGCTTTCTTT
NA	NA	TRBJ2-3	TRBV27	CASSSYIPLTAHTDTQYF	TGTGCCAGCAGTTCATATATTCCCTTGACAGCTCACACAGATACGCAGTATTTT
NA	NA	TRBJ2-3	TRBV28	CASSSTEGVTDTQYF	TGTGCCAGCAGTTCGACGGAGGGGGTTACAGATACGCAGTATTTT